A single sample is the source of the 2 T cell receptor beta chains below, sequenced in a study of blood T cell repertoires in COVID-19. Generated by immunoSEQ multiplex PCR, the TCRdb table keeps only in-frame clones and is missing some. The sample lists about 330,000 clones, about 87% seen once, with about 5% in the top ten. The sequenced material came from PBMCs or T cells enriched from blood (not recorded which). These receptors were taken from a man younger than 45 who had recovered from COVID-19.

The genes are TRBV29-1 and TRBJ1-2; TRBD1 might be the D (5 bases). Germline assignment: CDR1 SQVTM and CDR2 ANQGSEA. The CDR3 has 12 amino acids. Trimming stripped 6 bases from V and 3 bases from J, with 11 bases between. The CDR3 loop reads CSVQGVDYGYTF. The CDR3 region has the DNA TGCAGCGTCCAAGGGGTGGACTATGGCTACACCTTC. The full variable domain, completed using reference TRBV29-1 and TRBJ1-2, is SAVISQKPSRDICQRGTSLTIQCQVDSQVTMMFWYRQQPGQSLTLIATANQGSEATYESGFVIDKFPISRPNLTFSTLTVSNMSPEDSSIYLCSVQGVDYGYTFGSGTRLTVV.

The chain has TRBV4-1 and TRBJ2-5; TRBD1 agrees at 10 bases. The CDR3 runs 17 residues. Germline V CDR1 and CDR2: MGHRA, YSYEKL. The J segment lost 3 bases and the V segment lost 4 bases, leaving 11 bases of the junction unmatched. CDR3 amino acids: CASSPYERDRGKETQYF. The CDR3 nucleotides read TGCGCCAGCAGCCCGTACGAACGGGACAGGGGAAAAGAGACCCAGTACTTC.